This paragraph covers one T cell receptor (beta chain) sequence. Its antigen remains unknown. J was trimmed by 1 base and V by 4 bases; bases with no gene match: 11. This CDR3 is 17 amino acids long. Germline V gene sequence: CDR1 SGHTA, CDR2 FQGNSA. This sample is part of a study of shared clonotypes between healthy human individuals. Study context: Researchers drew samples from two women and three men aged 18 to 49.

Caucasian adults living in Nashville, Tennessee, provided all samples. Findings and caveats of the study: Researchers sampled only blood; tissue repertoires likely differ. Clonotypes not shared had lower generation probabilities than those common to all four donors.

This table comes from immunoSEQ multiplex PCR, and its TCRdb copy is limited to in-frame clones, with some not included. The data show under 1,100,000 clones, with about 80% seen just once and approximately 1.5% held by the top ten. Sequencing used memory CD4+ T cells sorted from blood. Subset indicated: CD45RA-negative fraction. The gene calls are TRBV7-2 and TRBJ2-7, with 9 bases identical to TRBD1. This TCR derives from a man aged 18 to 29 in good health. This CDR3 reads CASSSLDRGATSYEQYF. CDR3 coding DNA: TGTGCCAGCAGCTCCCTCGACAGGGGGGCGACTTCCTACGAGCAGTACTTC. Filled out from reference TRBV7-2 and TRBJ2-7, the complete variable domain reads GAGVSQSPSNKVTEKGKDVELRCDPISGHTALYWYRQSLGQGLEFLIYFQGNSAPDKSGLPSDRFSAERTGGSVSTLTIQRTQQEDSAVYLCASSSLDRGATSYEQYFGPGTRLTVT.